The text below deals with one TCR beta chain. The clone's antigen remains unknown. No base qualities exist here, and no much larger clone lies one base off it. To prepare the library, the immunoSEQ multiplex PCR assay was applied. For the multiplex PCR, a mixture combining 60 forward primers for TCR Vbeta segments and 13 reverse primers for TCR Jbeta segments was used. A multiplex PCR assay on genomic DNA amplified the CDR3 region of rearranged TCR beta genes. The amplified TCR beta libraries were sequenced on the Illumina HiSeq System as 87-base-pair reads. The study's own analysis went as follows. A later analysis counted some 74 million unique TCR beta chains across the approximately 700 repertoires, and some 12 million of these chains were shared by at least two donors. Raw reads were error-corrected and collapsed into unique sequences with a nearest-neighbor algorithm that merged closely related sequences to remove PCR and sequencing errors. CDR3 sequences were aligned to IMGT reference sequences to assign V, D and J gene segments. Each retained sequence needed at least a six-nucleotide match to both a V gene segment and a J gene segment. A rearrangement counted as productive if the CDR3 had no stop codons and remained in frame with V and J, and every other rearrangement counted as non-productive. Following IMGT convention, CDR3 was defined as the stretch from the second conserved V-encoded cysteine to the conserved J-encoded phenylalanine. Sequences without an unambiguous match to a single V gene segment were excluded from the earlier analysis of about 600 of the donors. An earlier analysis of over 450 of the donors classified V segments as functional when productive rearrangements were above 56.7% and as segregating when the standard deviation between donors was above 5%. To diagnose cytomegalovirus status from the catalog of TCR beta chain sequences, a statistical classification framework was built. A later analysis assigned V and J genes by comparing TCR nucleotide sequences with IMGT/GENE-DB human TR gene sequences. A later analysis assigned CDR3 sequences and most-parsimonious VDJ recombination scenarios with the TCRdist pipeline. In a later analysis, each TCR beta chain was defined by its CDR3 amino acid sequence together with its V-gene family, and reads without a unique V-gene family were excluded. As a way to deal with suspected cross-contamination and a sequencing artifact, a later analysis dropped 592 nucleotide sequences that were highly shared and had low generation probability. In a later analysis, a clonal expansion index for each public chain was calculated from normalized within-repertoire ranks of inferred template counts. Generation probabilities in a later analysis came from a VDJ recombination model fitted to out-of-frame rearrangements, and those results were checked against IGoR. A later analysis scored TCR-TCR, TCR-HLA and TCR-CMV co-occurrence with hypergeometric tests, applying a repertoire-size bias correction to TCR pairs. A later analysis estimated false discovery rates by permuting HLA or CMV assignments 20 times. In a later analysis, co-occurring TCRs were grouped with DBSCAN, and TCRdist sequence similarity was added when clustering was performed within HLA-allele-positive subsets. Co-occurrence clustering excluded repertoires with fewer than 30,000 or more than 120,000 public chains, plus five with anomalous nucleotide sharing. TCRdb obtained this table from immuneACCESS and retained in-frame rearrangements with V and J assigned. These tables miss some clones; where compared with another copy, unresolved V genes account for less than half of the shortfall, and the remainder is unexplained. The V and J calls and clone size were taken over from that table, and D and trimming were inferred from the DNA. This sample has approximately 150,000 clones in its table, and 77% of those were observed once. Approximately 1.5% of the sample belongs to the ten largest clones.

The cohort comprised some 680 healthy bone marrow donors. At the time of sampling, every cohort member was nominally healthy, though immune exposures that went unrecorded were likely present. The donor tested CMV seropositive, placing the donor among the 310 or so seropositive members of the cohort. A peripheral blood sample was provided by each donor, and peripheral blood mononuclear cells were used for TCR beta sequencing. Genomic DNA was extracted from the blood cell samples with the Qiagen DNeasy Blood Extraction Kit. Cut back by 1 base and 4 bases, the V and J ends lie 14 bases apart. Taken from the germline V gene (reference sequence), the CDR1 and CDR2 loops are LNHDA and SQIVND. Inclusive of the bounding cysteine and phenylalanine, the CDR3 is 16 residues long. Only the CDR3 portion is preserved as DNA: 48 bases, with reading frame beginning at the first base. This entry belongs to a study of cytomegalovirus exposure and HLA in healthy donors (dated by TCRdb to about 2017). As for the study more broadly: According to an earlier analysis of 587 of the donors, 150 million to 200 million T cells yielded approximately 120 million unique TCR beta sequences and approximately 300 Gb of sequence data. In the later analysis, no new phenotypic data were used to find candidate immune exposures; instead, reliance was placed on TCR beta sequences and their occurrence across donors. Typing coverage varied by locus: roughly 620-640 donors for A, B, C, DRB1 and DQB1; roughly 510 for DQA1; some 610 for DPA1; around 490 for DPB1. An earlier analysis of 500 to 750 of the donors applied high-throughput TCR beta sequencing to assess whether each TCR beta V gene segment acted as functional or pseudogenic. On average, roughly 240,000 unique TCR beta nucleotide sequences were sequenced per donor among roughly 430 genotyped donors of the cohort, with roughly a sixth of those sequences being non-productive. Approximately 310 gigabases of sequencing data and approximately 80 million unique TCR sequences were included in an early release covering around 600 HLA-typed donors. HLA typing included class I and class II loci at four-digit resolution. The study was designed to test whether signatures of past pathogen exposure could be identified by cataloging public T cell receptors. Five DR-DQ haplotypes were handled as single units for association and clustering, since linkage in the cohort was strong. Among the roughly 410 genotyped donors, around 81% belonged to the genetic ancestry cluster associated with self-reported Caucasian donors. A later genetic analysis took genome-wide SNP genotypes for 398 of the 666 donors and used that subset as a discovery cohort. The study combined high-throughput TCR immunosequencing, statistical association of individual TCRs with disease status, and machine learning to predict cytomegalovirus infection status. Along with the approximately 600-subject first cohort, a separate validation cohort of 120 different subjects was used. Using immunosequencing, the study profiled T cell repertoires from 666 subjects and related those repertoires to cytomegalovirus serostatus. A later analysis re-analyzed previously published TCR beta repertoires from 666 donors and added high-resolution HLA genotyping to study TCR occurrence patterns. Donor age, sex, ethnicity and CMV serostatus were compiled alongside the repertoire data. All discovery cohort repertoires had been generated on a single sequencing platform.

What the research found in general, with its limitations: A total of 150 to 200 TCR beta chains were listed by the study as associated with cytomegalovirus. In vitro tests confirmed that a few of the cytomegalovirus-associated TCR beta chains recognize cytomegalovirus antigens. A further reported finding was that TCR beta sequences accurately predicted the HLA-A and HLA-B alleles for most subjects in the first cohort. A later analysis reported that several top co-occurrence clusters appeared linked to parvovirus B19, influenza, CMV and Epstein-Barr virus. In a later analysis, the rate of TCR association differed among HLA loci, with DRB1 alleles having the most associated TCRs and HLA-C alleles having the fewest. Linkage disequilibrium might explain the correlated functional status among segregating V segments, but an unknown experimental factor could not be excluded. A later analysis associated 16,951 TCR beta sequences with specific HLA alleles at a false discovery rate of 0.05. According to the authors, the approach could potentially be generalized to other disease states and immunological phenotypes. According to a later genetic analysis, donors in an Asian-associated ancestry cluster had fewer N-insertions in productive TCRs than the roughly 660-donor mean. Broadly in line with IMGT annotations, most TCR beta V segments showed up in productive rearrangements about 87% or about 30% of the time in an earlier analysis of several hundred of the donors. The presence/absence analyses assumed that sequencing depth was roughly uniform across donors, and that assumption may not be true. Because the 87-base-pair reads could not distinguish some IMGT-functional V segments, including TRBV6-2 and TRBV6-3, those segments were excluded. The classifier was reported to diagnose cytomegalovirus status with high specificity and sensitivity in both the original cohort and the validation cohort. This cohort had only TCR beta chains sequenced, and the lack of alpha or paired-chain data limited which features could be detected. An association between a missense DCLRE1C variant and V-gene and J-gene trimming of TCR beta chains was found in a later genetic analysis and replicated in an independent cohort. Because HLA typing was missing for some donors at each locus, association tests included only the typed subset. Immune exposure information for the cohort was limited to CMV serostatus. In a later analysis, most CMV-associated TCR beta chains were found to appear HLA-restricted, with HLA associations seemingly driven largely by CMV exposure. Because counts were too low, seventeen rarely observed V segments, including chromosome 9 orphons, were left out of the earlier analysis of several hundred of the donors. Strong co-occurrence of HLA alleles, especially DR and DQ, made assigning TCR associations to individual alleles difficult. A cluster of highly shared sequence variants was judged likely to represent a technical artifact of the sequencing pipeline. Across donors, most TCR sequences were observed very rarely, whereas some public TCRs were present in many individuals. In a later analysis, HLA-associated TCR beta chains were found to be more clonally expanded and to have lower generation probabilities than equally common non-associated chains.

Rearrangement joined TRBV19 to TRBJ1-3; TRBD1 is possibly the D segment (6 matching bases). The clonotype originates from a woman aged 30 to 39 in good health and CMV-seropositive. Source material: PBMCs. The sequence in DNA is TGTGCCAGTAGTATAGGAGGGGGGGCGCCAGGAAACACCATATATTTT. Its protein product is CASSIGGGAPGNTIYF.